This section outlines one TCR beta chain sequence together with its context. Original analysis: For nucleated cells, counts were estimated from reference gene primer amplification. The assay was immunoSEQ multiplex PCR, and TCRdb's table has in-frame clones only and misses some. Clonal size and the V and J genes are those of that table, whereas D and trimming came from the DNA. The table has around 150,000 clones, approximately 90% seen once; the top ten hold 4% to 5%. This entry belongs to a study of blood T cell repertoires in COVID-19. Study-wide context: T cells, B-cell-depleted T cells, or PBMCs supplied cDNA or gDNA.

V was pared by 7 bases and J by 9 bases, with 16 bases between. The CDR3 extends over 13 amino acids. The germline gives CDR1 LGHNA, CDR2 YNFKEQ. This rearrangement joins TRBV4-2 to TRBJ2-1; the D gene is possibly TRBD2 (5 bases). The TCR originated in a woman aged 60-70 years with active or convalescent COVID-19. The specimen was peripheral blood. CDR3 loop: CASIGTSHGEQFF. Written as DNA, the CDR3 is TGTGCCAGCATAGGTACTAGTCATGGTGAGCAGTTCTTC.